This T cell receptor (beta chain) was sequenced during a study of PD-1 blockade in classical Hodgkin lymphoma. Worth noting for this clone: Its target is not known.

Germline values: CDR1 SNHLY, CDR2 FYNNEI. This CDR3 contains 13 residues. With V trimmed by 4 bases and J by 6 bases, 4 bases remained unmatched. The assay was immunoSEQ multiplex PCR, and TCRdb's table has in-frame clones only and misses some. The sample yields more than 40,000 clones, around 69% seen once. Findings of the study overall: Repertoires differed for reasons still undefined, possibly disease activity or prior therapy. Significant TCR diversity gains by C4D1 occurred in CD4+ but not CD8+ cells. Similar baseline diversity was found in complete responders and newly diagnosed patients.

Time point: cycle 4 day 1 (C4D1), after around six weeks of nivolumab. Autologous stem cell transplantation was followed by relapse in every patient, and brentuximab vedotin exposure varied. This receptor was identified in a human donor with classical Hodgkin lymphoma. V usage is TRBV2 and J usage is TRBJ2-7; the match to TRBD1 covers 9 bases. Sequenced here: peripheral blood mononuclear cells (PBMCs), sampled before the fourth cycle of nivolumab. The CDR3, as DNA: TGTGCCAGCAGTGGGACAGGGGAGGGCGAGCAGTACTTC. Protein product: CASSGTGEGEQYF.